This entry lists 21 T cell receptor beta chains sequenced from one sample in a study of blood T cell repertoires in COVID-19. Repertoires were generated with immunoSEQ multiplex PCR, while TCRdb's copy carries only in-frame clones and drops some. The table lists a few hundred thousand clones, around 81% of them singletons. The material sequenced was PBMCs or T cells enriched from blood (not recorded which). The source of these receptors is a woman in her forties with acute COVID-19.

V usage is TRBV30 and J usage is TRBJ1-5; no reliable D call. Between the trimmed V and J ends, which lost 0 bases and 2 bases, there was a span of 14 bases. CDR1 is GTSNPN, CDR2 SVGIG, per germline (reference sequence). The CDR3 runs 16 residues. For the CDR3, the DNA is TGTGCCTGGAGTGTACCCCGGGGATACGGCAATCAGCCCCAGCATTTT. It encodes CAWSVPRGYGNQPQHF.

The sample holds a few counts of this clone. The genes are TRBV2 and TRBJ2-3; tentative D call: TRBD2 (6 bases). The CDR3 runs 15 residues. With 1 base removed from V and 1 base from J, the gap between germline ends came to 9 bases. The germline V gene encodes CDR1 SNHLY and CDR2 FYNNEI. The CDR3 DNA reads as TGTGCCAGCAGTGAAGATAGCGGTCGCACAGATACGCAGTATTTT. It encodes CASSEDSGRTDTQYF.

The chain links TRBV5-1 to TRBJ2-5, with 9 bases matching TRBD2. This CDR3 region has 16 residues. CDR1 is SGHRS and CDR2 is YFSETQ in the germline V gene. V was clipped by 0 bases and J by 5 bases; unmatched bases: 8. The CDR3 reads CASSLGSGGAWETQYF. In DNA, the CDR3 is TGCGCCAGCAGCTTGGGTAGCGGGGGTGCCTGGGAGACCCAGTACTTC.

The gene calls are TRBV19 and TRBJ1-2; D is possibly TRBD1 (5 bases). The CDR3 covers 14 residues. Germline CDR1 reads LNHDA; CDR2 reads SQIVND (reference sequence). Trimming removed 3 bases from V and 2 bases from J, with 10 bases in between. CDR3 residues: CASSISAGNYGYTF. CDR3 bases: TGTGCCAGTAGTATTTCGGCAGGGAACTATGGCTACACCTTC.

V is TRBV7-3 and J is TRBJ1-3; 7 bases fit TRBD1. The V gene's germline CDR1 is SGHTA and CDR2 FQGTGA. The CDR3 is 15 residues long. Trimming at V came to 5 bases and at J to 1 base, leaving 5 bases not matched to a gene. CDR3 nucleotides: TGTGCCAGCAGCCCCAGGGGGGAATCTGGAAACACCATATATTTT. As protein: CASSPRGESGNTIYF.

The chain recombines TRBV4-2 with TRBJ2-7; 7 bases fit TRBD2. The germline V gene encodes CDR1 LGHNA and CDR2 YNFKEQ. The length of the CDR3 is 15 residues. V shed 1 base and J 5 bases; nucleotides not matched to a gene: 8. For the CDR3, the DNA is TGTGCCAGCAGCCAAGCTGGCGCGGGAGACCACGAGCAGTACTTC. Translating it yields CASSQAGAGDHEQYF.

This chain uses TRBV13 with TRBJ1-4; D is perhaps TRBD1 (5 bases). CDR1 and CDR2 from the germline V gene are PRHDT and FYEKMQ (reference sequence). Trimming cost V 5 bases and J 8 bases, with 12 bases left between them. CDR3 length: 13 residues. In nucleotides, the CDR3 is TGTGCCAGCAGCCCAGGGTTGGGGGAAAAACTGTTTTTT. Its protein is CASSPGLGEKLFF.

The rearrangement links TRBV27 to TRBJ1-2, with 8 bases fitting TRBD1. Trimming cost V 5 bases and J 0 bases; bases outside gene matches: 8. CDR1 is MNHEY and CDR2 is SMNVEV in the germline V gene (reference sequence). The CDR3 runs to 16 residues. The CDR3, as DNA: TGTGCCAGCAGTATCGGACAGGGTAGAGCTAACTATGGCTACACCTTC. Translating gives CASSIGQGRANYGYTF.

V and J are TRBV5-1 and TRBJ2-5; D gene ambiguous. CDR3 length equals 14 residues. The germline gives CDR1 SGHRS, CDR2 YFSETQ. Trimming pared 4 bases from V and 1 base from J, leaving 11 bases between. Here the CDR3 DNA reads TGCGCCAGCAGCGACCTGACATCCCAAGAGACCCAGTACTTC. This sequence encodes CASSDLTSQETQYF.

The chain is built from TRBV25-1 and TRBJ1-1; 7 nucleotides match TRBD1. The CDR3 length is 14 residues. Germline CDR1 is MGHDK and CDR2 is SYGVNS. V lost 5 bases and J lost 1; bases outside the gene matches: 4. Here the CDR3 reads CASSINRGNTEAFF. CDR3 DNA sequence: TGTGCCAGCAGTATCAACAGGGGGAACACTGAAGCTTTCTTT.

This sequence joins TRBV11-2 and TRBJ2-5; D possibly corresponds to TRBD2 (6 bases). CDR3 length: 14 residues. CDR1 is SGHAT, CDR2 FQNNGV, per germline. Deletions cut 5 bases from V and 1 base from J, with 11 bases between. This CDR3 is CASSRREFQETQYF. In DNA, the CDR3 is TGTGCCAGCAGCCGGAGGGAATTCCAAGAGACCCAGTACTTC.

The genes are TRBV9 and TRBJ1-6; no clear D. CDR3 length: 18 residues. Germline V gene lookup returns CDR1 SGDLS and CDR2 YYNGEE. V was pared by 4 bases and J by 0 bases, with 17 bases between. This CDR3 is CASSLAVGESSYNSPLHF. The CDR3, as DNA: TGTGCCAGCAGCCTCGCCGTCGGGGAGAGCTCCTATAATTCACCCCTCCACTTT.

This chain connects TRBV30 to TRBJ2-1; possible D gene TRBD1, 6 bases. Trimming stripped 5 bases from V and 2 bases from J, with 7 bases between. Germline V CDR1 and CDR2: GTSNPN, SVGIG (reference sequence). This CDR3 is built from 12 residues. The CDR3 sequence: CAWGTPYNEQFF. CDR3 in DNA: TGTGCCTGGGGGACACCCTACAATGAGCAGTTCTTC.

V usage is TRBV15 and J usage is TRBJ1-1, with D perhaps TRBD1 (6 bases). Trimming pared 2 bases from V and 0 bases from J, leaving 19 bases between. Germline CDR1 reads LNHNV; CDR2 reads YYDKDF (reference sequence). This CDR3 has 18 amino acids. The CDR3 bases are TGTGCCACCAGCAGACGGGGGGCGGGAAGACTCATGAACACTGAAGCTTTCTTT. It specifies CATSRRGAGRLMNTEAFF.

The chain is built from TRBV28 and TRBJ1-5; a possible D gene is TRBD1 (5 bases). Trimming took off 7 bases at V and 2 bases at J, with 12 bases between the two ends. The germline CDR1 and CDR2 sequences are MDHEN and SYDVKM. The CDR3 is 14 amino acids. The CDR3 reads CASIRAGGNQPQHF. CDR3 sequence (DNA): TGTGCCAGCATCAGGGCTGGGGGCAATCAGCCCCAGCATTTT.

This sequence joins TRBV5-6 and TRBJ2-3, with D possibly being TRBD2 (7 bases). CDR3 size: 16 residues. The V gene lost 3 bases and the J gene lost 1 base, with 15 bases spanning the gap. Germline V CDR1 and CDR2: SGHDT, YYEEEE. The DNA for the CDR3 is TGTGCCAGCAGCTATTGGGGGGGGCCGGGCACAGATACGCAGTATTTT. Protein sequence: CASSYWGGPGTDTQYF.

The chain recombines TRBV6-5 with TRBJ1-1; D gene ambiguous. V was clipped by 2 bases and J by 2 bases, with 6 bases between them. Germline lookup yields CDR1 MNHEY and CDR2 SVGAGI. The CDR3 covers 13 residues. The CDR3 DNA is TGTGCCAGCAGTTACAATCTAAACACTGAAGCTTTCTTT. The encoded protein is CASSYNLNTEAFF.

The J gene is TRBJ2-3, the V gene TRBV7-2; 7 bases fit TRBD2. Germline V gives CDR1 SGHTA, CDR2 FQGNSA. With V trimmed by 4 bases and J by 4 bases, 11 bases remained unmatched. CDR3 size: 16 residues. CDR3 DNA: TGTGCCAGCAGCTCCTTCAGCGGGATTGGTCCAGATACGCAGTATTTT. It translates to CASSSFSGIGPDTQYF.

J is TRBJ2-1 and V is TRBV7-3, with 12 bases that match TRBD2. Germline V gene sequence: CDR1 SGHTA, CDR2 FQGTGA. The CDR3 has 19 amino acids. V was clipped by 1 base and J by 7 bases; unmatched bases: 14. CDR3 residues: CASSLIGRTSGRMGNEQFF. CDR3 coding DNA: TGTGCCAGCAGCTTAATCGGTCGCACTAGCGGGAGGATGGGAAATGAGCAGTTCTTC.

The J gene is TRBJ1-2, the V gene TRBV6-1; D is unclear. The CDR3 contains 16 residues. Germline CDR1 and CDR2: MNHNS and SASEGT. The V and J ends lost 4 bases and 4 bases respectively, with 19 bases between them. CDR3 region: CASSGLGQEFLYGYTF. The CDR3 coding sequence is TGTGCCAGCAGTGGCTTAGGCCAGGAATTCCTCTATGGCTACACCTTC.

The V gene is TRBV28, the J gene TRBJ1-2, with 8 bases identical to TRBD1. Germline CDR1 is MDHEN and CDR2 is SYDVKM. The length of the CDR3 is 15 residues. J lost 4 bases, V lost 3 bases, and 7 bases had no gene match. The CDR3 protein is CASSLDTGGVYGYTF. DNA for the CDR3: TGTGCCAGCAGTTTGGATACAGGGGGAGTCTATGGCTACACCTTC.